This entry features one TCR beta chain sequence. What it binds is unknown. It was CD45RO-negative cells, positively selected for CCR7, that made up naive CD8 cells, with terminally differentiated effector memory CD45RA+ cells excluded. Caucasian adults residing in Nashville, Tennessee made up all the donors. The source of the sample is a study of shared clonotypes between healthy human individuals. For the study at large: Used for every donor were three CD4 naive, three CD4 memory, two CD8 naive and one CD8 memory plate.

Trimming at V came to 4 bases and at J to 1 base, leaving 5 bases not matched to a gene. Germline values: CDR1 SNHLY, CDR2 FYNNEI. This CDR3 is built from 15 residues. Measured with immunoSEQ multiplex PCR; TCRdb has only the in-frame clones, and not every one. The data hold around 1.9 million clones, with roughly 93% observed a single time. Study-wide results and caveats: Generation probabilities were higher for clonotypes shared across all four sorted-subset donors than for unshared ones. Only blood samples were collected, and tissue repertoires likely differ.

The chain is built from TRBV2 and TRBJ2-7; 9 bases align to TRBD2. This TCR was recovered from a man between 18 and 35 years old in good health. Some clones in this sample may be carry-over from other donors' samples. Sequencing was carried out using naive CD8+ T cells from PBMCs. CDR3 DNA: TGTGCCAGCAGTGGTTCTAGCGGGGCTTCCTACGAGCAGTACTTC. Protein sequence: CASSGSSGASYEQYF.